The 16 T cell receptor beta chains presented below share a single source sample, sequenced in a study of T cell responses to AZD1222 COVID-19 vaccine. Method: immunoSEQ multiplex PCR; TCRdb's copy keeps in-frame clones and lacks some. Of almost 70,000 clones in the sample, roughly 80% were seen once. Sequencing was performed on peripheral blood, taken 28 days after the second AZD1222 dose. These receptors all come from an adult who received the AZD1222 COVID-19 vaccine.

This clone was seen a few times. V is TRBV18 and J is TRBJ2-7; 9 positions agree with TRBD1. The trim removed 5 bases at V and 7 bases at J, leaving 6 bases unmatched. CDR3 length equals 13 residues. Per the germline V gene, CDR1 is KGHSH and CDR2 is LQKENI. The CDR3 region has the DNA TGTGCCAGCTCAGCGGACAGGGGTCGGGAGCAGTACTTC. This gives the protein CASSADRGREQYF.

The V gene is TRBV5-4, the J gene TRBJ1-2, with a tentative D call TRBD1 (5 bases). The CDR3 is 14 residues long. V lost 0 bases and J 7 bases, leaving 13 bases between the germline ends. Germline V gene lookup returns CDR1 SGHNT and CDR2 YYREEE (reference sequence). CDR3 nucleotide sequence: TGTGCCAGCAGCTTGGACACGGGGGTCACTGGCTACACCTTC. It encodes CASSLDTGVTGYTF.

The chain employs TRBV27 and TRBJ1-2; D is possibly TRBD1 (5 bases). The CDR3 is 14 amino acids. V was trimmed by 1 base and J by 4 bases, leaving 10 bases between them. CDR1 and CDR2 (germline): MNHEY, SMNVEV (reference sequence). The CDR3 is CASSLYPQGYGYTF. CDR3 in DNA: TGTGCCAGCAGTTTATACCCCCAGGGCTATGGCTACACCTTC.

V gene TRBV11-1 combines with J gene TRBJ1-1; possible D gene TRBD1, 6 bases. V was pared by 1 base and J by 3 bases, with 9 bases between. Germline CDR1 SGHAT, CDR2 FQDESV (reference sequence). CDR3 length equals 14 residues. The CDR3 spells CASSLVGADTEAFF. Here the CDR3 DNA reads TGTGCCAGCAGCTTAGTGGGGGCCGACACTGAAGCTTTCTTT.

The chain links TRBV2 to TRBJ2-5; 9 bases map to TRBD2. CDR1 and CDR2 from the germline V gene are SNHLY and FYNNEI. CDR3 length: 13 residues. J gave up 5 bases and V 9 bases, and 7 bases lay outside the gene matches. The CDR3 spells CASSSGGKETQYF. Here the CDR3 DNA reads TGTGCCAGTAGTAGCGGGGGTAAGGAGACCCAGTACTTC.

V and J are TRBV3-1 (or the pseudogene TRBV3-2) and TRBJ2-7; D unclear. V lost 5 bases to trimming and J lost 4 bases, with 6 bases between them. The CDR3 sequence is 11 residues long. CDR1 is LGHDT, CDR2 YNNKEL, per germline (reference sequence). The CDR3 sequence: CASSGFYEQYF. CDR3 DNA: TGTGCCAGCAGCGGATTTTACGAGCAGTACTTC.

The chain links TRBV15 to TRBJ1-5; tentative D call: TRBD1 (5 bases). Looked up from germline, CDR1 is LNHNV and CDR2 is YYDKDF (reference sequence). With 0 bases removed from V and 6 bases from J, the gap between germline ends came to 12 bases. There are 15 residues in the CDR3. CDR3 DNA: TGTGCCACCAGCAGAGATCTCGGGGCAGCTCAGCCCCAGCATTTT. Protein: CATSRDLGAAQPQHF.

The V gene is TRBV10-1, the J gene TRBJ2-2; 7 nucleotides match TRBD2. The V gene end was trimmed by 6 bases and the J gene end by 6 bases; junction bases not matched to a gene: 10. CDR1 and CDR2 from the germline V gene are WNHNN and SYGVQD (reference sequence). The CDR3 has 15 amino acids. This chain's CDR3 is CASSEGGDRAGELFF. The CDR3 DNA reads TGCGCCAGCAGCGAGGGAGGGGATAGGGCCGGGGAGCTGTTTTTT.

The J gene is TRBJ2-2, the V gene TRBV12-3 or TRBV12-4; no clear D gene. The CDR3 consists of 13 residues. Trimming took 6 bases from V and 6 from J, leaving 11 bases between them. Here the CDR3 DNA reads TGTGCCAGCAGCACCCAGACGGCCGGGGAGCTGTTTTTT. This translates into CASSTQTAGELFF.

The chain combines TRBV9 with TRBJ2-7, with a possible D match to TRBD2 (5 bases). Germline-derived CDR1 and CDR2 are SGDLS and YYNGEE. The CDR3 totals 15 residues. V was shortened by 0 bases and J by 4 bases, with 14 bases between the two germline ends. The DNA for the CDR3 is TGTGCCAGCAGCGTAGCCAGCGGAAATGGGTACGAGCAGTACTTC. Amino acids: CASSVASGNGYEQYF.

This clone was detected once. The rearrangement links TRBV12-3 or TRBV12-4 to TRBJ1-6; D gene unclear. Trimming shortened V by 4 bases and J by 13 bases, and 8 bases separated the two germline ends. This CDR3 has 11 residues. The CDR3 loop reads CASSSNMPLHF. CDR3 sequence (DNA): TGTGCCAGCAGTTCAAATATGCCCCTCCACTTT.

This clone was counted a single time. CDR3: CASRRSPSGGSYEQYF. CDR3 nucleotides: TGTGCCAGCAGACGGAGCCCAAGCGGGGGCTCCTACGAGCAGTACTTC. The chain links TRBV5-6 to TRBJ2-7; 8 bases are shared with TRBD2. Germline assignment: CDR1 SGHDT and CDR2 YYEEEE. CDR3 length equals 16 residues. J lost 0 bases, V lost 5 bases, and 10 bases had no gene match.

This chain connects TRBV23-1 to TRBJ1-5, with TRBD1 matching 7 bases. TRBV23-1 is designated an ORF whose function remains uncertain. J lost 2 bases, V lost 2 bases, and 3 bases had no gene match. The CDR3 covers 15 residues. DNA of the CDR3: TGCGCCAGCAGTCAACCCGACAGGGGCAATCAGCCCCAGCATTTT. Protein product: CASSQPDRGNQPQHF.

This clone has a handful of counts. The chain employs TRBV4-1 and TRBJ2-7, with D possibly matching TRBD2 (6 bases). The CDR3 has 15 amino acids. Deletions cut 1 base from V and 4 bases from J, with 14 bases between. Germline V lookup: CDR1 MGHRA, CDR2 YSYEKL. The CDR3 sequence is CASSQARDRRYEQYF. Here the CDR3 DNA reads TGCGCCAGCAGCCAAGCGCGGGACCGCCGGTACGAGCAGTACTTC.

V usage is TRBV5-4 and J usage is TRBJ2-4; the D is unclear. V was cut by 1 base and J by 5 bases, with 7 bases left in between. From germline, CDR1 is SGHNT and CDR2 YYREEE (reference sequence). This CDR3 has 13 amino acids. This chain's CDR3 is CASSLRGENIQYF. CDR3 sequence (DNA): TGTGCCAGCAGCTTGCGAGGAGAAAACATTCAGTACTTC.

Only a few counts were recorded for this clone. The rearrangement uses TRBV4-2 and TRBJ2-1, with 10 nucleotides matching TRBD1. The CDR3 runs to 16 residues. Germline V CDR1 and CDR2: LGHNA, YNFKEQ. V shed 3 bases, J shed 7 bases, and the junction held 9 bases outside the gene matches. CDR3 protein: CASSQLGQGKRNEQFF. CDR3 nucleotides: TGTGCCAGCAGCCAGCTGGGACAGGGGAAGAGAAATGAGCAGTTCTTC.